This T cell receptor (beta chain) was documented in a study of blood T cell repertoires in COVID-19. Whole-study context: Both acute and convalescent COVID-19 samples were obtained from the United States, Italy and Spain. PBMCs, B-cell-depleted T cells, or T cells were the source of the cDNA or gDNA that made up the material.

The germline CDR1 and CDR2 sequences are SSHAT and FNYEAQ (reference sequence). The CDR3 contains 13 residues. On this clone itself: One junction end does not reproduce the germline sequence, and a read error may be involved.

The protocol was immunoSEQ multiplex PCR, while the TCRdb copy is restricted to in-frame clones and leaves out a portion. The table includes tens of thousands of clones, roughly 90% detected once. The chain combines TRBV7-7 with TRBJ2-5; 9 bases are a match to TRBD2. Sample: peripheral blood. This TCR was sampled from an older woman with active COVID-19. This CDR3 reads CASTSGRQETQYF. The DNA for the CDR3 is TGTGCTAGCACTAGCGGGCGACAAGAGACCCAGTACTTC.